The clone carrying this TCR beta chain was found many times. The antigen is unknown. The entry originates in a study of molecular identifiers for immune sequencing clone quantification. About the research overall: In replicates, the authors split RNA from roughly 20,000 or 100,000 naive CD8 cells five ways and sequenced four.

Study observations and caveats: Over 99% of CMV-specific effector molecules, but under 1% of naive ones, were in clones above 20 copies.

Naive CD8 T cells were sorted, and the gate applied was CD8+CD4-CCR7+CD45RA+. CDR1 and CDR2 from the germline V gene are SEHNR and FQNEAQ (reference sequence). V was cut by 3 bases and J by 2 bases, with 13 bases left in between. The CDR3 length is 16 residues. Previously described methods and listed TCR primers were used for bulk TCR libraries. TCRdb called the PCR reads again in MiXCR, with one record for every CDR3 protein. This sample has about 320,000 distinct CDR3 sequences, with about a fifth found just once. This clonotype was sampled from a human donor in good health. Some libraries in this study had Jurkat cell RNA spiked in. V and J are TRBV7-9 and TRBJ2-2; tentative D call: TRBD1 (6 bases). The material sequenced was naive CD8+ T cells from blood, with Jurkat cell RNA spiked in. Subset specified: FACS-sorted CD8+CD4-CCR7+CD45RA+ naive T cells. The CDR3 DNA sequence: TGTGCCAGCAGCTTCACAGGGTCAGGTAACACCGGGGAGCTGTTTTTT. Its translation: CASSFTGSGNTGELFF.